This note documents a single TCR beta chain sequence. Assay: immunoSEQ multiplex PCR; the TCRdb copy retains only in-frame clones and omits some. This table holds 2,500,000 or so clones, around nine tenths found once. The V segment lost 2 bases and the J segment 2 bases; nucleotides outside the gene matches: 5. From germline, CDR1 is GTSNPN and CDR2 SVGIG (reference sequence). The CDR3 runs to 14 residues. This specimen belongs to a study of shared clonotypes between healthy human individuals. The chain has TRBV30 and TRBJ2-5, with 7 positions matching TRBD1. Sequencing was done on a sample of naive CD4+ T cells sorted from blood. Indicated subset: CD45RA+ positively selected. The origin of this receptor is a man aged 18 to 29 in good health. In DNA, the CDR3 is TGTGCCTGGAGTTCCGGGACAGTACAAGAGACCCAGTACTTC. Translating gives CAWSSGTVQETQYF.